This T cell receptor (beta chain) was found in a study of molecular identifiers for immune sequencing clone quantification. As previously described, bulk TCR libraries were made using listed TCR primers. TCRdb passed the PCR reads through MiXCR, listing each CDR3 protein once. The table shows about 630,000 distinct CDR3 sequences, with roughly 27% occurring only once. Naive CD8 libraries were made from around 18,000 to 910,000 sorted cells, and they used 10%, 30% or 50% RNA. In its sample, this clonotype was seen many times. At one of its ends the junction is not consistent with the germline gene, which may arise from a read error. The sequence was obtained from a human donor in good health. Some libraries in this study had Jurkat cell RNA spiked in. Sequenced input: naive CD8+ T cells from blood, with Jurkat cell RNA spiked in. The subset: FACS-sorted CD8+CD4-CCR7+CD45RA+ naive T cells.

CDR3 nucleotide sequence: TGTGCCAGCAGCCTAGCTCCTCCTAGCGGGGGATCCTACGAGCAGTACTTC. Its protein product is CASSLAPPSGGSYEQYF. This sequence joins TRBV7-8 and TRBJ2-7; TRBD2 agrees at 10 bases. Germline loops: CDR1 SGHVS, CDR2 FQNEAQ. The CDR3 loop spans 17 amino acids.